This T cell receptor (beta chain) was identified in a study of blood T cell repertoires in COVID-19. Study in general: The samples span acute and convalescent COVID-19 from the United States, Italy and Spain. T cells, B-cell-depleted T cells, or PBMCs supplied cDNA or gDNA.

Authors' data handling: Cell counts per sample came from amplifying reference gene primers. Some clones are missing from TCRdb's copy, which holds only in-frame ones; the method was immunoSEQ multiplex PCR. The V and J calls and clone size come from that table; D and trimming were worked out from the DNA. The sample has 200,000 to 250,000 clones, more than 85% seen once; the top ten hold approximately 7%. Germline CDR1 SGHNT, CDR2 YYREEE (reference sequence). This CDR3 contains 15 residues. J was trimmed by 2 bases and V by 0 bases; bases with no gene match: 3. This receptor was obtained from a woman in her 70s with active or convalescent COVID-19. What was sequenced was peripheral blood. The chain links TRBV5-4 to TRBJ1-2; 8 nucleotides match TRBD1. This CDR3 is CASSLETGGNYGYTF. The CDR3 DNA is TGTGCCAGCAGCTTGGAAACAGGGGGAAACTATGGCTACACCTTC. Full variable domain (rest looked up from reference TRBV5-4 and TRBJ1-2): ETGVTQSPTHLIKTRGQQVTLRCSSQSGHNTVSWYQQALGQGPQFIFQYYREEENGRGNFPPRFSGLQFPNYSSELNVNALELDDSALYLCASSLETGGNYGYTFGSGTRLTVV.